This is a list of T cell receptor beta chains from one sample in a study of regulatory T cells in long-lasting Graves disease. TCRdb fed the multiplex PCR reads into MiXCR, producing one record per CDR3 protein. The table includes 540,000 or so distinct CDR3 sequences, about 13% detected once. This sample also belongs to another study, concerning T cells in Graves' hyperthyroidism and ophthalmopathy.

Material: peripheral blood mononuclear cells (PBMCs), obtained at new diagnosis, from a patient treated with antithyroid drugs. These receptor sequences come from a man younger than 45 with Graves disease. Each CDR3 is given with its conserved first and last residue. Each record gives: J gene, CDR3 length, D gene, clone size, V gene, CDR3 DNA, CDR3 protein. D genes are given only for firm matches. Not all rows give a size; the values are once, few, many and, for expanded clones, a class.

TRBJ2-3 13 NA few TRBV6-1 TGTGTCACTTCCGGGGGGCTCACAGATACGCAGTATTTT CVTSGGLTDTQYF
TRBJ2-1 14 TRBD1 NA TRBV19 TGTGCCAGTAGTACGCAGGGGGCGAGCCATGAGCAGTTCTTC CASSTQGASHEQFF
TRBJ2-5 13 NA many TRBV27 TGTGCCAGCAGTTTAATAGGGTCGGAGACCCAGTACTTC CASSLIGSETQYF
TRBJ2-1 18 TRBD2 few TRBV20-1 TGCAGTGCTCCCTACTTCGGGACTAGCGGGAGGGCCCGAGGTGAGCAGTTCTTC CSAPYFGTSGRARGEQFF
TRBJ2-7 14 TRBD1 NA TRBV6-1 TGTGCCAGCAATCGGGACAGGCCCTTCTACGAGCAGTACTTC CASNRDRPFYEQYF
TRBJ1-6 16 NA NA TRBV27 TGTGCCAGCAGCTTTGAGTGGGGGAGGGGTAATTCACCCCTCCACTTT CASSFEWGRGNSPLHF
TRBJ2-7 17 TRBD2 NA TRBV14 TGTGCCAGCAGCCAGAGACGGTCCCTAGCGGGAGTGGATGAGCAGTACTTC CASSQRRSLAGVDEQYF
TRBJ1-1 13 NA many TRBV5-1 TGCGCCAGCAGCTGGAGCGAGAACACTGAAGCTTTCTTT CASSWSENTEAFF
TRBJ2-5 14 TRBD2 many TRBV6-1 TGTGCCAGCAGTGGACTAGCGGGAGTTGAGACCCAGTACTTC CASSGLAGVETQYF
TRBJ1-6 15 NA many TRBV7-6 TGTGCCAGCAGCTTAGCCGGACGGAAGAATTCACCCCTCCACTTT CASSLAGRKNSPLHF
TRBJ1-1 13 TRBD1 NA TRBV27 TGTGCCAGCAGTCCGCGGACAGGAACTGAAGCTTTCTTT CASSPRTGTEAFF
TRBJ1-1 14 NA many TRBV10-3 TGTGCCATCAAGACAGGCCAAATGAACACTGAAGCTTTCTTT CAIKTGQMNTEAFF
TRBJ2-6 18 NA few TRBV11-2 TGTGCCAGCAGCGAATCGGGGGTCCGTAGCTCTGGGGCCAACGTCCTGACTTTC CASSESGVRSSGANVLTF
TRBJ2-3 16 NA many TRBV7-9 TGTGCCAGCAGCACCTCCTTCGGGGCCAGGTCAGATACGCAGTATTTT CASSTSFGARSDTQYF
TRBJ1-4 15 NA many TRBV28 TGTGCCAGCAGTTTTCTACAGGGACCTAATGAAAAACTGTTTTTT CASSFLQGPNEKLFF
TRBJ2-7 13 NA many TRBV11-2 TGTGCCAGCAGTTTAACCTACTCCTACGAGCAGTACTTC CASSLTYSYEQYF
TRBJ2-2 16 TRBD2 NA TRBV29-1 TGCAACGTTCGGGACCGGGGGGGAGGGTCGGCCGGGGAGCTGTTTTTT CNVRDRGGGSAGELFF
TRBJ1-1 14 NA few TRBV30 TGTGCCTGGAGTGTAGTGGGCGCGGGAACTGAAGCTTTCTTT CAWSVVGAGTEAFF
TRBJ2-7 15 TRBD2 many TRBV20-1 TGCAGTGCTAGATCGGCTAGCGGGAGGCAGTACGAGCAGTACTTC CSARSASGRQYEQYF
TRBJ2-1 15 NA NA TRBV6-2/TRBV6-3 TGTGCCAGCAGTTACCCCGGACGGTTCGGGGATGAGCAGTTCTTC CASSYPGRFGDEQFF
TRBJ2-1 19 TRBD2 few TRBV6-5 TGTGCCAGCAGTTACTCGGGACTAGCGGGAGGACTAGCCTACAATGAGCAGTTCTTC CASSYSGLAGGLAYNEQFF
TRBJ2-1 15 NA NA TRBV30 TGTGCCTGGATGACCAGCGGCTACTCCTACAATGAGCAGTTCTTC CAWMTSGYSYNEQFF
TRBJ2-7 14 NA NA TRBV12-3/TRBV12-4 TGTGCCAGCAGTTTAGACCTAATCTCCTACGAGCAGTACTTC CASSLDLISYEQYF
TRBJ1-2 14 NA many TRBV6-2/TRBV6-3 TGTGCCAGCGCAACAGGGAGGGCTAACTATGGCTACACCTTC CASATGRANYGYTF
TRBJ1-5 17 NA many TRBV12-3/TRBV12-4 TGTGCCAGCAGTTTTGCCTGGGACGGACACTTCAATCAGCCCCAGCATTTT CASSFAWDGHFNQPQHF
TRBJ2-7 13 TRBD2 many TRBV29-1 TGCAGCGTTGAGACTAGCATTTCCTACGAGCAGTACTTC CSVETSISYEQYF
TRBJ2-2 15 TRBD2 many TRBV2 TGTGCCAGCAGTGCGAGCGGGAGTTCCACCGGGGAGCTGTTTTTT CASSASGSSTGELFF
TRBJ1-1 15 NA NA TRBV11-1 TGTGCCAGCAGCTTATATGTCGATTTTGGGACTGAAGCTTTCTTT CASSLYVDFGTEAFF
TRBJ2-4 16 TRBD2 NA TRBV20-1 TGCAGTGCTAAGGAGGGACTAGCGGGAGGGGGAAACATTCAGTACTTC CSAKEGLAGGGNIQYF
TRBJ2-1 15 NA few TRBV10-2 TGCGCCAGCAGTGGGTGGACAGGGAGGGTGAATGAGCAGTTCTTC CASSGWTGRVNEQFF
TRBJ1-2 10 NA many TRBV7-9 TGTGCCGCCCCCGACTATGGCTACACCTTC CAAPDYGYTF
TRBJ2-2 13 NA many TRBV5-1 TGCGCCAGCAGGACAGAGGGAGGCGGGGAGCTGTTTTTT CASRTEGGGELFF
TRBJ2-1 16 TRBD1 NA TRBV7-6 TGTGCCAGCAGCTTAGAAGGGACAGGGGTCGACAATGAGCAGTTCTTC CASSLEGTGVDNEQFF
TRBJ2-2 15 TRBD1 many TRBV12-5 TGTGCTAGTGTTCTCGGGACAGGGGTGGTCGGGGAGCTGTTTTTT CASVLGTGVVGELFF
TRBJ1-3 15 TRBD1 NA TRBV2 TGTGCCAGCAGATGGGACAGCCTCCCTGGAAGCACCATATATTTT CASRWDSLPGSTIYF
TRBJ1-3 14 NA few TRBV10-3 TGTGCCATTCGTCCGGACATCTCTGGAAACACCATATATTTT CAIRPDISGNTIYF
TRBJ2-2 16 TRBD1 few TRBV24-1 TGTGCCACCAGTGATGGGGGGACAGGGGGATGGAGGGAGCTGTTTTTT CATSDGGTGGWRELFF
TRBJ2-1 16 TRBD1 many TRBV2 TGTGCCAGCAGTAGGCTGCGGGACAGGCAGAACAATGAGCAGTTCTTC CASSRLRDRQNNEQFF
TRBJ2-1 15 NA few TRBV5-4 TGTGCCAGCAGCTTAGCTAGCGCATCCTACAATGAGCAGTTCTTC CASSLASASYNEQFF
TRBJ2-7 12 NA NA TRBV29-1 TGCAGCGTTGGGCGTACCGGGGGCGAGCAGTACTTC CSVGRTGGEQYF
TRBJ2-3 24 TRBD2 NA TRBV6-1 TGTGCCAGCAGCGTTTTTTGGGCAGGGTTAGGGGAATATTGGACTAGCGGAGACACAGATACGCAGTATTTT CASSVFWAGLGEYWTSGDTDTQYF
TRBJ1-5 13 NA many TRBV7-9 TGTGCCAGCAGCTTAGAAGTGGATCAGCCCCAGCATTTT CASSLEVDQPQHF
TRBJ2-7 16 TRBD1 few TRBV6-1 TGTGCCAGCACCATGCAGTCGGACAGGGGAAAGGACGAGCAGTACTTC CASTMQSDRGKDEQYF
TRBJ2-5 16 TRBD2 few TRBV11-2 TGTGCCAGCAACAAAATCCGAGGGGGACTAGAGAAGACCCAGTACTTC CASNKIRGGLEKTQYF
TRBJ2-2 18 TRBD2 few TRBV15 TGTGCCACCAGCAGAGAAGGACTAGCGGGAGTTGGAACCGGGGAGCTGTTTTTT CATSREGLAGVGTGELFF
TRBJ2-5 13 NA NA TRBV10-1 TGCGCCAGCAGCAACCCGGGACGAGAGACCCAGTACTTC CASSNPGRETQYF
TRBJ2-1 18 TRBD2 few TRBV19 TGTGCCAGTAAGAGTTTCCCCACTAGCGGGAGCCCCTACAATGAGCAGTTCTTC CASKSFPTSGSPYNEQFF
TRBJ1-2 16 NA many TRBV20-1 TGCAGTGCTCGGGGGGCCCGGCAGGATACTAACTATGGCTACACCTTC CSARGARQDTNYGYTF
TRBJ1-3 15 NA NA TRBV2 TGTGCCAGCAGCTTTTCAGGTGCTTCTGGAAACACCGTATATTTT CASSFSGASGNTVYF
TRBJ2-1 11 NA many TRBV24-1 TGTGCCACCAGTGATTACAGGGATCAGTTCTTC CATSDYRDQFF
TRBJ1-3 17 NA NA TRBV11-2 TGTGCCAGCAGCTTAGCACTCAGGATCCTCTCTGGAAACACCATATATTTT CASSLALRILSGNTIYF